Listed below are T cell receptor beta chains from one sample, sequenced in a study of shared clonotypes between healthy human individuals. Profiled with immunoSEQ multiplex PCR; TCRdb holds only in-frame clones, not every one. The data show over a million clones, approximately 70% seen once. The sequenced sample was memory CD4+ T cells sorted from blood. Receptors were obtained from a young man in good health. The CDR3 runs from the conserved cysteine through the conserved F or W. A D gene is named only where the DNA matches it firmly. Some rows have no size entry. The others give once, few or many, or a class for an expanded clone.

>TRBD2|TRBJ2-3|-|TRBV5-4
TGTGCCAGCAGCCTCCCCATGGGGGGGAGCACAGATACGCAGTATTTT
CASSLPMGGSTDTQYF
>-|TRBJ2-2|-|TRBV28
TGTGCCAGCAGTTTTCCGGTCACCGGGGAGCTGTTTTTT
CASSFPVTGELFF
>TRBD1|TRBJ2-7|-|TRBV28
TGTGCCAGCAGTTTAGGGGGACAGGGTTTGATCGAGCAGTACTTC
CASSLGGQGLIEQYF
>-|TRBJ2-2|-|TRBV18
TGTGCCAGCTCACCCCAAAGGGACGTCCCCGGGGAGCTGTTTTTT
CASSPQRDVPGELFF
>-|TRBJ1-2|-|TRBV7-2
TGTGCCAGCAGCATCGACAGATATGGCTACACCTTC
CASSIDRYGYTF
>-|TRBJ2-3|-|TRBV7-3
TGTGCCAGCAGCTCGAGCGGTTCTAGCACAGATACGCAGTATTTT
CASSSSGSSTDTQYF
>TRBD1|TRBJ1-2|-|TRBV2
TGTGCCAGCAGTCCGGGACAGAGCATCTATGGCTACACCTTC
CASSPGQSIYGYTF
>-|TRBJ1-1|-|TRBV27
TGTGCCAGCAGTTTATCTATTAACGCATACACTGAAGCTTTCTTT
CASSLSINAYTEAFF
>TRBD2|TRBJ2-1|few|TRBV9
TGTGCCAGCAGCGTAGGGGTTAGCGGGGCCGCGGTCAATGAGCAGTTCTTC
CASSVGVSGAAVNEQFF
>-|TRBJ2-7|-|TRBV7-2
TGTGCCAGCAGCTCCGGGACCACCACCTACGAGCAGTACTTC
CASSSGTTTYEQYF
>-|TRBJ1-4|-|TRBV4-2
TGTGCCAGCAGCCAACAGGGTTACGCAACTAATGAAAAACTGTTTTTT
CASSQQGYATNEKLFF
>TRBD2|TRBJ2-1|-|TRBV9
TGTGCCAGCAGCGTCGAGACTAGCGGGAGGGTTACGCAGTTCTTC
CASSVETSGRVTQFF
>-|TRBJ2-7|-|TRBV27
TGTGCCAGCAGTAAAACGGGACCGGGCTACGAGCAGTACTTC
CASSKTGPGYEQYF
>TRBD2|TRBJ2-1|-|TRBV11-1
TGTGCCAGCAGCTCCGGACGGGGGGGATACAATGAGCAGTTCTTC
CASSSGRGGYNEQFF
>-|TRBJ2-5|-|TRBV2
TGTGCCAGCAGTGCGGAAAGAGGGGTGGACTTC
CASSAERGVDF
>TRBD1|TRBJ1-2|-|TRBV18
TGTGCCAGCTCCCAGGGACAGGGGTTGAGAGGCTACACCTTC
CASSQGQGLRGYTF
>TRBD2|TRBJ2-3|-|TRBV7-9
TGTGCCAGCAGCCCGGCGAGAGCGGGGGTCACAGATACGCAGTATTTT
CASSPARAGVTDTQYF
>TRBD1|TRBJ1-1|-|TRBV5-1
TGCGCCAGCAGCTTGACCCCGACAGGGATGAACACTGAAGCTTTCTTT
CASSLTPTGMNTEAFF
>TRBD1|TRBJ2-5|once|TRBV7-9
TGTGCCAGCAGGCGGTCAGGGGGCGAGGGAGAGACCCAGTACTTC
CASRRSGGEGETQYF
>-|TRBJ1-4|-|TRBV18
TGTGCCAGCTCACCCGGACAGCGTGAAAAACTGTTTTTT
CASSPGQREKLFF
>TRBD2|TRBJ2-1|-|TRBV2
TGTGCCAGCAGTGCAGGGACTAGCGGGGGTCACGAGCAGTTCTTC
CASSAGTSGGHEQFF
>-|TRBJ2-3|-|TRBV4-2
TGTGCCAGCAGCCAAGAGCCGGCAGATACGCAGTATTTT
CASSQEPADTQYF
>TRBD1|TRBJ1-2|once|TRBV10-3
TGTGCCATCAGTGAGGGGGACAGGGGTAACTATGGCTACACCTTC
CAISEGDRGNYGYTF
>-|TRBJ2-7|few|TRBV18
TGTGCCAGCTCAGGGAACCTCGGTAACGAGCAGTACTTC
CASSGNLGNEQYF
>-|TRBJ2-1|once|TRBV28
TGTGCCAGCACCCCCTCACTAGGAGTGAATGAGCAGTTCTTC
CASTPSLGVNEQFF
>-|TRBJ1-4|-|TRBV4-1
TGCGCCAGCAGCCATCCGGCCATGGGGAATGAAAAACTGTTTTTT
CASSHPAMGNEKLFF
>TRBD2|TRBJ2-4|-|TRBV7-2
TGTGCCAGCAGCTTAGTCGCGGGGGGGCAAAACATTCAGTACTTC
CASSLVAGGQNIQYF
>-|TRBJ1-5|many|TRBV5-1
TGCGCCAGCAGCGCGGGAGGGGGGGAACAGCCCCAGCATTTT
CASSAGGGEQPQHF
>-|TRBJ1-2|-|TRBV27
TGTGCCAGCAGTCTAACCCTGGTGGGGAACTATGGCTACACCTTC
CASSLTLVGNYGYTF
>-|TRBJ2-2|-|TRBV7-2
TGTGCCAGCAGCCCCAGCGGGGAGCTGTTTTTT
CASSPSGELFF
>TRBD1|TRBJ2-7|-|TRBV6-5
TGTGCCAGCAGTTACCTGGGACAGCTCTCCTACGAGCAGTACTTC
CASSYLGQLSYEQYF
>-|TRBJ1-1|-|TRBV9
TGTGCCAGCAGCGTCCGTCCCCAGCTCGGCGACTCTAACACTGAAGCTTTCTTT
CASSVRPQLGDSNTEAFF
>-|TRBJ2-1|-|TRBV5-5
TGTGCCAGCAGCCTCAATGGGGACGGGAAGCGTAATGAGCAGTTCTTC
CASSLNGDGKRNEQFF
>TRBD2|TRBJ2-1|once|TRBV11-3
TGTGCCAGCAGCTTAACTAGCGGCATCTACAATGAGCAGTTCTTC
CASSLTSGIYNEQFF
>-|TRBJ1-1|few|TRBV29-1
TGCAGCGTTGATTCCAGTAGTGTGAACACTGAAGCTTTCTTT
CSVDSSSVNTEAFF
>-|TRBJ1-4|-|TRBV6-5
TGTGCCAGCAGTTACTCCGGCTGGGGTGAGGGGGGAAAACTGTTTTTT
CASSYSGWGEGGKLFF
>-|TRBJ1-6|many|TRBV6-6
TGTGCCAGCAGTCCCCGTCCGAATAATTCACCCCTCCACTTT
CASSPRPNNSPLHF
>-|TRBJ2-7|-|TRBV14
TGTGCCAGCAGCCGCCTAGGGTCTCCGAGCAGGGTCTCCTACGAGCAGTACTTC
CASSRLGSPSRVSYEQYF
>-|TRBJ2-3|-|TRBV30
TGTGCCTGGAGTGTAAGGGGGAGGGCCGCGGATACGCAGTATTTT
CAWSVRGRAADTQYF
>TRBD1|TRBJ1-6|few|TRBV6-5
TGTGCCAGCAGCCTGACAGGGGATTCACCCCTCCACTTT
CASSLTGDSPLHF
>TRBD1|TRBJ1-2|-|TRBV6-5
TGTGCCAGCAGTTGGGACAGAAACTATGGCTACACCTTC
CASSWDRNYGYTF
>-|TRBJ2-6|-|TRBV14
TGTGCCAGCAGCCAGACTGGCAGGAGCCTCTCTGGGGCCAACGTCCTGACTTTC
CASSQTGRSLSGANVLTF
>-|TRBJ1-6|-|TRBV4-2
TGTGCCAGCAACATTCGGGCAGGGGTGATCCCTAATAATTCACCCCTCCACTTT
CASNIRAGVIPNNSPLHF
>TRBD2|TRBJ2-2|-|TRBV4-3
TGCGCCAGCAGCCAAGCACCGGGACTAGCGGGAGCGAACACCGGGGAGCTGTTTTTT
CASSQAPGLAGANTGELFF
>-|TRBJ1-5|-|TRBV6-5
TGTGCCAGCAGTTACACCCCGGACCTCAATCAGCCCCAGCATTTT
CASSYTPDLNQPQHF